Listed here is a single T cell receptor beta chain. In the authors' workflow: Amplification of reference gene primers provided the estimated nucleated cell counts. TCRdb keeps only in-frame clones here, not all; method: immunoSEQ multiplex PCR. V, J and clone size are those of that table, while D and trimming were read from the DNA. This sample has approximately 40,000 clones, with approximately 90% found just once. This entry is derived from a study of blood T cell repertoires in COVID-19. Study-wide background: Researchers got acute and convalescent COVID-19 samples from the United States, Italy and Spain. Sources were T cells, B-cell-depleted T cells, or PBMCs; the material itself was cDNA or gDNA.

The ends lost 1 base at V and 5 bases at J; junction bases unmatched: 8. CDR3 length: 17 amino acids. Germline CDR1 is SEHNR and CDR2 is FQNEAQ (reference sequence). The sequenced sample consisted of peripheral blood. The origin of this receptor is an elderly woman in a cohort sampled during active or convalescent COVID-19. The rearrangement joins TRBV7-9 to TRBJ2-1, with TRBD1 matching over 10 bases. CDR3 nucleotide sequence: TGTGCCAGCAGCTTAGGCCGGCGCGGGACAGGGGACAATGAGCAGTTCTTC. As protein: CASSLGRRGTGDNEQFF.